The text below deals with one TCR beta chain. The antigen is unknown. This sample stems from a study of CD8 T cells in ankylosing spondylitis. General study points: One TCR beta motif, made up of under ten highly homologous variants, appeared characteristic of ankylosing spondylitis blood. There was reportedly significant enrichment of clones that were disease-linked in matched ankylosing spondylitis synovial fluid.

Germline-derived CDR1 and CDR2 are SNHLY and FYNNEI. This CDR3 has 15 amino acids. V was cut by 2 bases and J by 0 bases, with 11 bases left in between. For TCR beta, libraries came from quantitative 5'-RACE with molecular barcodes. One entry per CDR3 protein results from TCRdb running MiXCR on the 5' RACE reads. The sample records roughly 180,000 distinct CDR3 sequences, approximately 9% being singletons. Sequencing used blood, either unsorted or a sorted T cell fraction (not recorded which). This receptor was identified in a female donor with ankylosing spondylitis or in good health (not recorded which). The chain combines TRBV2 with TRBJ2-7, with TRBD1 as a possible D gene (6 bases). The CDR3 region is CASSEPLRGSYEQYF. In DNA, the CDR3 is TGTGCCAGCAGTGAACCCCTCAGGGGCTCCTACGAGCAGTACTTC.